This T cell receptor (beta chain) came from a study of molecular identifiers for immune sequencing clone quantification. Listed TCR primers, together with previously described methods, were used for the bulk TCR libraries. In TCRdb, the PCR reads were re-called with MiXCR into one record per CDR3 protein. The table includes about half a million distinct CDR3 sequences, roughly a fifth detected once. In this sample, this clonotype turned up many times. Sorting recovered naive CD8 T cells on a CD8+CD4-CCR7+CD45RA+ profile. Trimming removed 3 bases at V and 4 bases at J, with 12 bases between. The CDR3 is 14 amino acids. Germline V gene data show CDR1 as MDHEN and CDR2 as SYDVKM.

Input material: naive CD8+ T cells from blood, with Jurkat cell RNA spiked in. Subset noted: FACS-sorted CD8+CD4-CCR7+CD45RA+ naive T cells. The chain uses TRBV28 and TRBJ2-5; weak D call: TRBD1 (5 bases). The TCR originated in a human donor in good health. Some libraries in this study had Jurkat cell RNA spiked in. The CDR3 protein is CASSFQGSGETQYF. In DNA form, the CDR3 reads TGTGCCAGCAGTTTTCAGGGATCCGGAGAGACCCAGTACTTC.